The present T cell receptor beta chain was sequenced within a study of blood T cell repertoires in COVID-19. Study details: Italy, Spain and the United States were the sources of the convalescent and acute COVID-19 samples. From T cells, B-cell-depleted T cells, or PBMCs came the material, which was cDNA or gDNA.

In the original processing: Amplification from reference gene primers served as the basis for estimated nucleated cell counts. The method was immunoSEQ multiplex PCR; TCRdb's version includes in-frame clones alone and lacks a portion of them. The D gene and trimming were derived from the DNA, and the V and J assignments and clone size from that table. The data hold about 19,000 clones, with roughly 90% observed a single time. The J segment lost 12 bases and the V segment lost 3 bases, leaving 4 bases of the junction unmatched. Germline assignment: CDR1 KGHSH and CDR2 LQKENI. The CDR3 consists of 13 residues.

The sequenced sample consisted of peripheral blood. The J gene is TRBJ2-1, the V gene TRBV18; 11 bases line up with TRBD2. The TCR was taken from a human donor in a cohort sampled during active COVID-19. The donor label of this sample is uncertain. The CDR3 nucleotides read TGTGCCAGCTCACCCACTAGCGGGAGTGCGCAGTTCTTC. Protein: CASSPTSGSAQFF. The full variable domain, completed using reference TRBV18 and TRBJ2-1, is NAGVMQNPRHLVRRRGQEARLRCSPMKGHSHVYWYRQLPEEGLKFMVYLQKENIIDESGMPKERFSAEFPKEGPSILRIQQVVRGDSAAYFCASSPTSGSAQFFGPGTRLTVL.